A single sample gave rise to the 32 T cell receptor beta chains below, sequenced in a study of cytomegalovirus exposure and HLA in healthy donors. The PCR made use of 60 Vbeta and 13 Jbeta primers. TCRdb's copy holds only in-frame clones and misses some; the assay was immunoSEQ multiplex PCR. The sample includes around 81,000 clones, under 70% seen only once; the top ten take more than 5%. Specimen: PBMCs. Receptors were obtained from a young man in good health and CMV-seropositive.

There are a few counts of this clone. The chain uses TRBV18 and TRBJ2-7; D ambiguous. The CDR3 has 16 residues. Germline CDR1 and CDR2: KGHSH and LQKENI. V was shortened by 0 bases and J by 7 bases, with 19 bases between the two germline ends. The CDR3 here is CASSPPGTGALYEQYF. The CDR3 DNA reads TGTGCCAGCTCACCACCGGGCACCGGCGCCCTGTATGAGCAGTACTTC.

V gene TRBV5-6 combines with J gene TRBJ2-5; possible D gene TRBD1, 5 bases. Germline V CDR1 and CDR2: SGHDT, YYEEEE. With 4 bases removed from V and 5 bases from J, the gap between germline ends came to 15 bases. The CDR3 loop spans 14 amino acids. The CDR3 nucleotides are TGTGCCAGCAGCCGGGCCCAGGGTGGCGAGACCCAGTACTTC. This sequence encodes CASSRAQGGETQYF.

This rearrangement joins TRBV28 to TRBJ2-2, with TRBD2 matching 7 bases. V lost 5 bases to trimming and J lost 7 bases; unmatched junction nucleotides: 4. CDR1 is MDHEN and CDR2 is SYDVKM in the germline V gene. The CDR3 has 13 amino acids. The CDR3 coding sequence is TGTGCCAGCAGTCTACCGGGGGGCGGGGAGCTGTTTTTT. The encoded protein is CASSLPGGGELFF.

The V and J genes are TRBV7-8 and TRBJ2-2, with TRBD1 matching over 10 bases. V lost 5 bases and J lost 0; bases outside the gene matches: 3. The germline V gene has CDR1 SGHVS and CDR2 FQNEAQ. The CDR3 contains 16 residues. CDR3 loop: CASSPGTGANTGELFF. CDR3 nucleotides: TGTGCCAGCAGCCCCGGGACAGGGGCGAACACCGGGGAGCTGTTTTTT.

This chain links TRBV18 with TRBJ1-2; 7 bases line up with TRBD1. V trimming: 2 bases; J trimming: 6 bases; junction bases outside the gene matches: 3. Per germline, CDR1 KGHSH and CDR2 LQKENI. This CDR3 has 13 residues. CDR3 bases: TGTGCCAGCTCACCAGTCCAGGGGGATGGCTACACCTTC. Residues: CASSPVQGDGYTF.

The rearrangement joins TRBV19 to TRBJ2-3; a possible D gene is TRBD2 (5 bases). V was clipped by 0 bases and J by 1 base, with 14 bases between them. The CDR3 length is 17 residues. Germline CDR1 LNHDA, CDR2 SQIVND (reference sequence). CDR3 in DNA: TGTGCCAGTAGTATAGATCGGGAAGGTTTCGGCACAGATACGCAGTATTTT. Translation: CASSIDREGFGTDTQYF.

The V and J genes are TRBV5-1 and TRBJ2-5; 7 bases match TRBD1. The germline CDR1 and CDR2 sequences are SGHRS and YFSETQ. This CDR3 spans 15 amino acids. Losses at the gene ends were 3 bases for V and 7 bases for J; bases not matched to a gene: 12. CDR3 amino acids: CASSSRDRRRGTQYF. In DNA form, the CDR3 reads TGCGCCAGCAGCTCCCGGGACAGACGACGGGGGACCCAGTACTTC.

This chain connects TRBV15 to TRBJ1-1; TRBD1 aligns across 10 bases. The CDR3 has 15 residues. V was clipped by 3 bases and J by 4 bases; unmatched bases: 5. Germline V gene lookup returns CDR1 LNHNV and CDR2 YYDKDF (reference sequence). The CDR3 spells CATSRDRGTTTEAFF. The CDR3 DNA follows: TGTGCCACCAGCAGGGACAGGGGGACCACCACTGAAGCTTTCTTT. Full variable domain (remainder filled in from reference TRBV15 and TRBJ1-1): DAMVIQNPRYQVTQFGKPVTLSCSQTLNHNVMYWYQQKSSQAPKLLFHYYDKDFNNEADTPDNFQSRRPNTSFCFLDIRSPGLGDTAMYLCATSRDRGTTTEAFFGQGTRLTVV.

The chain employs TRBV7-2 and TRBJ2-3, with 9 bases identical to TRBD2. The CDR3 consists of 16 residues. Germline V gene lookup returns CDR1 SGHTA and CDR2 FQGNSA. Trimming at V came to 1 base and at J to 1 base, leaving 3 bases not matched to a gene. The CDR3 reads CASSLEGGGGTDTQYF. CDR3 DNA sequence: TGTGCCAGCAGCTTAGAGGGCGGGGGGGGCACAGATACGCAGTATTTT.

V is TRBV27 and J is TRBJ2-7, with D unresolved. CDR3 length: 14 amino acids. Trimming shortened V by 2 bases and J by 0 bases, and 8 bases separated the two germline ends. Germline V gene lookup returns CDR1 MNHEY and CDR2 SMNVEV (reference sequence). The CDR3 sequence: CASSLTQPSYEQYF. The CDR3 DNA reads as TGTGCCAGCAGTTTAACTCAACCCTCCTACGAGCAGTACTTC.

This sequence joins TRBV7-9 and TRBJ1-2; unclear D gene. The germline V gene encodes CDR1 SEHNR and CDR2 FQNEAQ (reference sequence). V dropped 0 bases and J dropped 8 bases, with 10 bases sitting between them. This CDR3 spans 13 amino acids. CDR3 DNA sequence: TGTGCCAGCAGCTTAGCACCCGACGGGGGCTACACCTTC. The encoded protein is CASSLAPDGGYTF.

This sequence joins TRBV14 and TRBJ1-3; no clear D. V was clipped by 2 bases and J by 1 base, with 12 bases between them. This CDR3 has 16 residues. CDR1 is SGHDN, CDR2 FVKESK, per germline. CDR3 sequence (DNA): TGTGCCAGCAGCCAACTCGTCGTAACTTCTGGAAACACCATATATTTT. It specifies CASSQLVVTSGNTIYF.

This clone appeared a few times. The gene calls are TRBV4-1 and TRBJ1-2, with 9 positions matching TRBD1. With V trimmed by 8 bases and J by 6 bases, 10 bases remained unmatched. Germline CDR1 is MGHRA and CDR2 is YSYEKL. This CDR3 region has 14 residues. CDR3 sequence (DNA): TGCGCCAGCTCCTCCCGCGGACAGGGGAATGGCTACACCTTC. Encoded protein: CASSSRGQGNGYTF.

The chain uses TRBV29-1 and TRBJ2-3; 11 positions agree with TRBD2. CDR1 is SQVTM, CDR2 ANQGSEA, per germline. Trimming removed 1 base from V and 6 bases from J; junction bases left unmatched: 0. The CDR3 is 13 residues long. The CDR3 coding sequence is TGCAGCGTTGAAGCTAGCGGGAGGGATACGCAGTATTTT. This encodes CSVEASGRDTQYF.

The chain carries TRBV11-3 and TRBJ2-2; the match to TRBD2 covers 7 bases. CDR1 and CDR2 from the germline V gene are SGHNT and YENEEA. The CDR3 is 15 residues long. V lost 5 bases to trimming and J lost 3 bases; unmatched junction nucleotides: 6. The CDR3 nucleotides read TGTGCCAGCAGCCTAAGCGGGGACGACACCGGGGAGCTGTTTTTT. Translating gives CASSLSGDDTGELFF.

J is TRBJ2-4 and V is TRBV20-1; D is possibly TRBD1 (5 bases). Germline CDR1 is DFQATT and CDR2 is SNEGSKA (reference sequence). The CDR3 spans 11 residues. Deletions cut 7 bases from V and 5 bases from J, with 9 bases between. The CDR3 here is CSDGAQNIQYF. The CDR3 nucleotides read TGCAGTGATGGGGCTCAAAACATTCAGTACTTC.

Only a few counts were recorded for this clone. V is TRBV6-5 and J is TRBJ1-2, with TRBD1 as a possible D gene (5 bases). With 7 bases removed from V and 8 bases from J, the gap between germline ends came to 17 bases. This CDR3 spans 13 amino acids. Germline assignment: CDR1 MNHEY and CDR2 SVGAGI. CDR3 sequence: CASKGEGRDGYTF. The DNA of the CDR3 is TGTGCCAGCAAGGGTGAGGGGAGGGACGGCTACACCTTC.

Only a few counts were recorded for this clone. Here the CDR3 reads CASSQDQGRNTEAFF. The CDR3 nucleotides are TGCGCCAGCAGCCAAGACCAGGGGCGGAACACTGAAGCTTTCTTT. The J gene is TRBJ1-1, the V gene TRBV4-3; a possible D gene is TRBD1 (6 bases). Looked up from germline, CDR1 is LGHNA and CDR2 is YSLEER. The CDR3 has 15 residues. V lost 0 bases, J lost 1 base, and 9 bases lay in between.

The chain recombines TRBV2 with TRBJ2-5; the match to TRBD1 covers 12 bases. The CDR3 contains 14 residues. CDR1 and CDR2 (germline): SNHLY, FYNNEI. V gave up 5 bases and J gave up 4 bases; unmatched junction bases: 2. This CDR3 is CASSRDRGLETQYF. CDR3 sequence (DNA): TGTGCCAGCAGTCGGGACAGGGGGCTAGAGACCCAGTACTTC.

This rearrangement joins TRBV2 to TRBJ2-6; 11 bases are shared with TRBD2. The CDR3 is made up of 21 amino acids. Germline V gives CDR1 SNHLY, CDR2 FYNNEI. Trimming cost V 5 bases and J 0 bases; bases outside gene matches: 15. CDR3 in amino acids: CASSYSGTSGSGASGANVLTF. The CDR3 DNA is TGTGCCAGCAGTTACTCCGGGACTAGCGGTTCGGGGGCCTCTGGGGCCAACGTCCTGACTTTC. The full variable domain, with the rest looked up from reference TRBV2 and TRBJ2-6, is EPEVTQTPSHQVTQMGQEVILRCVPISNHLYFYWYRQILGQKVEFLVSFYNNEISEKSEIFDDQFSVERPDGSNFTLKIRSTKLEDSAMYFCASSYSGTSGSGASGANVLTFGAGSRLTVL.

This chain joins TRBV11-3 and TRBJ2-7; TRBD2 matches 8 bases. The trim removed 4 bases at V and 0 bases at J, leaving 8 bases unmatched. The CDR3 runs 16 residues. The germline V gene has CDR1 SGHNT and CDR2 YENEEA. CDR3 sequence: CASSSPSGRSSYEQYF. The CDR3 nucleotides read TGTGCCAGCAGCTCCCCTAGCGGGCGTAGCTCCTACGAGCAGTACTTC.

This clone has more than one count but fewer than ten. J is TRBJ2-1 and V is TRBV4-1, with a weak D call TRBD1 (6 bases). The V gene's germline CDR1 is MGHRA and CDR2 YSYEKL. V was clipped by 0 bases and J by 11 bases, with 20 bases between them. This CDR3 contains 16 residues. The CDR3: CASSQDGRGLTIKQFF. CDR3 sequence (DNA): TGCGCCAGCAGCCAAGATGGCAGGGGCCTTACAATTAAGCAGTTCTTC.

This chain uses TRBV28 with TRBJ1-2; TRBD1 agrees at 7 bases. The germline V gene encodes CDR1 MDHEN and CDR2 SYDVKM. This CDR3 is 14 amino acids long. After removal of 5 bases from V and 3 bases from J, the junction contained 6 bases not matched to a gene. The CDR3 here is CASSPPQGYYGYTF. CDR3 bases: TGTGCCAGCAGTCCACCACAGGGGTACTATGGCTACACCTTC.

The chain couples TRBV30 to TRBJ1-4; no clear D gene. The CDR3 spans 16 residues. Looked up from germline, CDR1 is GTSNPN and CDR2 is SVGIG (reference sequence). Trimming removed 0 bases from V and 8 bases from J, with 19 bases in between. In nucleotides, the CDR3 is TGTGCCTGGAGTGTAGAGCGGGAAGCGAAGCAGGAAAAACTGTTTTTT. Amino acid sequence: CAWSVEREAKQEKLFF.

The CDR3 nucleotides read TGTGCCAGCAGTGTCATTCCAGGGCGAGGTCAGCCCCAGCATTTT. Translating gives CASSVIPGRGQPQHF. The rearrangement links TRBV2 to TRBJ1-5, with TRBD1 as a possible D gene (5 bases). Germline CDR1 is SNHLY and CDR2 is FYNNEI. V was shortened by 4 bases and J by 6 bases, with 16 bases between the two germline ends. The CDR3 contains 15 residues.

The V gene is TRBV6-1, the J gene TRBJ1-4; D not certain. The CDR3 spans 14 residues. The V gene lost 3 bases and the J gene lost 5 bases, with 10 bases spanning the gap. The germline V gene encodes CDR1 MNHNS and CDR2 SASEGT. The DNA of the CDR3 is TGTGCCAGCAGTGAGGGCCAGCTAAATGAAAAACTGTTTTTT. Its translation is CASSEGQLNEKLFF.

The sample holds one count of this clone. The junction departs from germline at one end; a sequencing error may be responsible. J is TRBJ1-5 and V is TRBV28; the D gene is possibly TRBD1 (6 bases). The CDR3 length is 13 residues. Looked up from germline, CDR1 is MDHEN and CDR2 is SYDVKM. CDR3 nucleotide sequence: TGTGCCAGCAACAGGGATAGCAATCGGCCCCAGCATTTT. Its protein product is CASNRDSNRPQHF.

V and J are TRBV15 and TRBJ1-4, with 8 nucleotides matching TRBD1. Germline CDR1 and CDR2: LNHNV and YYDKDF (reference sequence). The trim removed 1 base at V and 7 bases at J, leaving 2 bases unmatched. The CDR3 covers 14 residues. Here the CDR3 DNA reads TGTGCCACCAGCAGAGTCCAGGGGGCTGAAAAACTGTTTTTT. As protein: CATSRVQGAEKLFF. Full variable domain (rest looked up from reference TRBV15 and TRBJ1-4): DAMVIQNPRYQVTQFGKPVTLSCSQTLNHNVMYWYQQKSSQAPKLLFHYYDKDFNNEADTPDNFQSRRPNTSFCFLDIRSPGLGDTAMYLCATSRVQGAEKLFFGSGTQLSVL.

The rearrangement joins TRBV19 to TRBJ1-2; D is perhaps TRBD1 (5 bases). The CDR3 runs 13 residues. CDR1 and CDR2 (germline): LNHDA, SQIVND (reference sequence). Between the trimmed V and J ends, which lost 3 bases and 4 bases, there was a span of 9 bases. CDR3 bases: TGTGCCAGTAGTATTCAGGGTAGCTATGGCTACACCTTC. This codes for CASSIQGSYGYTF. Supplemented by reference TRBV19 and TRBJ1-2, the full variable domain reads DGGITQSPKYLFRKEGQNVTLSCEQNLNHDAMYWYRQDPGQGLRLIYYSQIVNDFQKGDIAEGYSVSREKKESFPLTVTSAQKNPTAFYLCASSIQGSYGYTFGSGTRLTVV.

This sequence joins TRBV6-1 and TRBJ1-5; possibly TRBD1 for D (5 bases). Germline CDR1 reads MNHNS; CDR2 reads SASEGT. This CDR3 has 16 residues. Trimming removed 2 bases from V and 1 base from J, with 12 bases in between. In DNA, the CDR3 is TGTGCCAGCAGTGAATGGGGAGGGGCAAGCAATCAGCCCCAGCATTTT. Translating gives CASSEWGGASNQPQHF.

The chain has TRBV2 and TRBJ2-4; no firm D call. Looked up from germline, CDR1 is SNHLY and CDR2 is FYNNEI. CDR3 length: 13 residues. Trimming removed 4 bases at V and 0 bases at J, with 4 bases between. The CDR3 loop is CASSVVAKNIQYF. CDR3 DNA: TGTGCCAGCAGTGTAGTAGCCAAAAACATTCAGTACTTC.

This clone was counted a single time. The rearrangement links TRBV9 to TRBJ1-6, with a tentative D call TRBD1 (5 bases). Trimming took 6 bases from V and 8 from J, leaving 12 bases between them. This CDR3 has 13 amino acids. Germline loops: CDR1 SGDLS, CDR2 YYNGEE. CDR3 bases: TGTGCCAGCAATATAGGGGAAGATTCACCCCTCCACTTT. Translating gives CASNIGEDSPLHF.